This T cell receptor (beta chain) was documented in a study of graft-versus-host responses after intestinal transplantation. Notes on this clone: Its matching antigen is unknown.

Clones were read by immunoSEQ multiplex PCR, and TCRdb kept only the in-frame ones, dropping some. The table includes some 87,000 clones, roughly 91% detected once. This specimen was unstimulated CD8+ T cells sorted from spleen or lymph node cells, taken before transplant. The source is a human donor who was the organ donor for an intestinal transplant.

The CDR3 reads CASSPLFGGAPYEQYF. The CDR3 DNA is TGTGCCAGCTCACCACTGTTCGGGGGGGCCCCCTACGAGCAGTACTTC. The rearrangement uses TRBV18 and TRBJ2-7, with TRBD2 matching over 8 bases. The J segment lost 2 bases and the V segment lost 1 base, leaving 7 bases of the junction unmatched. The CDR3 has 16 amino acids. The V gene's germline CDR1 is KGHSH and CDR2 LQKENI. Combining the CDR3 with reference TRBV18 and TRBJ2-7 gives the whole variable domain NAGVMQNPRHLVRRRGQEARLRCSPMKGHSHVYWYRQLPEEGLKFMVYLQKENIIDESGMPKERFSAEFPKEGPSILRIQQVVRGDSAAYFCASSPLFGGAPYEQYFGPGTRLTVT.